What follows are 13 T cell receptor beta chains derived from one specimen sequenced in a study of blood T cells in healthy people across ages. Together with a sample-barcoded 5' primer, a J-beta primer mix was included in a second PCR lasting about 7 to 11 cycles. MiXCR was run by TCRdb on the 5' RACE reads, yielding one entry per CDR3 protein. The data hold about 690,000 distinct CDR3 sequences, with around 41% observed a single time. Sample: blood. These receptor sequences come from a man of 80 years or more in good health.

At least ten counts were recorded for this clonotype. The DNA for the CDR3 is TGTGCCAGCAGCCGTAGCGGGGGCTCCTACAATGAGCAGTTCTTC. This translates into CASSRSGGSYNEQFF. The chain is built from TRBV4-2 and TRBJ2-1; 9 nucleotides align to TRBD2. The CDR3 has 15 amino acids. J gave up 0 bases and V 4 bases, and 1 base lay outside the gene matches. CDR1 is LGHNA and CDR2 is YNFKEQ in the germline V gene.

The gene calls are TRBV20-1 and TRBJ1-4; D may be TRBD1 (5 bases). The CDR3 is 12 amino acids. In germline, CDR1 is DFQATT, CDR2 SNEGSKA (reference sequence). Trimming took off 6 bases at V and 3 bases at J, with 8 bases between the two ends. DNA for the CDR3: TGCAGTGCCCGGGACGCTAATGAAAAACTGTTTTTT. This sequence encodes CSARDANEKLFF.

The chain joins TRBV4-1 to TRBJ1-2; TRBD1 is a possible D gene (5 bases). Germline CDR1 and CDR2: MGHRA and YSYEKL. Trimming removed 1 base at V and 6 bases at J, with 15 bases between. The length of the CDR3 is 15 residues. CDR3 protein: CASSQVGQGEDGYTF. CDR3 coding DNA: TGCGCCAGCAGCCAAGTCGGGCAGGGTGAGGATGGCTACACCTTC.

Details on this clonotype: One junction end disagrees with the germline gene, perhaps due to a read error. The chain carries TRBV12-5 and TRBJ2-1; 8 nucleotides line up with TRBD2. The CDR3 sequence is 17 residues long. CDR1 is LGHNT and CDR2 is FRNRAP in the germline V gene. The CDR3 region is CAGGSPIAGSFYNEQFF. DNA for the CDR3: TGTGCTGGTGGCTCCCCGATAGCGGGAAGCTTCTACAATGAGCAGTTCTTC.

This clonotype occurred a few times. The chain joins TRBV24-1 to TRBJ2-1; D unclear. Germline V gene sequence: CDR1 KGHDR, CDR2 SFDVKD. V gave up 6 bases and J gave up 1 base, with 9 bases separating them. The CDR3 extends over 14 amino acids. Here the CDR3 reads CATSTTVSYNEQFF. In nucleotides, the CDR3 is TGTGCCACCAGTACCACAGTATCCTACAATGAGCAGTTCTTC.

CDR3 coding DNA: TGTGCCAGTAGTATATTAAACGGGGGAAGCTCCTACAATGAGCAGTTCTTC. It translates to CASSILNGGSSYNEQFF. The chain combines TRBV19 with TRBJ2-1, with D possibly being TRBD2 (6 bases). The CDR3 totals 17 residues. The V end lost 2 bases, the J end lost 0 bases, and 14 bases lay between the germline ends. From germline, CDR1 is LNHDA and CDR2 SQIVND (reference sequence).

Many counts were recorded for this clonotype. The V and J genes are TRBV20-1 and TRBJ1-2; D is unresolved. Germline-derived CDR1 and CDR2 are DFQATT and SNEGSKA (reference sequence). The CDR3 is 13 residues long. The ends were cut back, 2 bases at V and 3 bases at J, with 10 bases in the middle. CDR3 region: CSARRSDDYGYTF. In DNA form, the CDR3 reads TGCAGTGCTAGACGCTCGGACGACTATGGCTACACCTTC.

This clonotype has more than one count but fewer than ten. The V and J genes are TRBV7-3 and TRBJ2-2; D is undetermined. V was cut by 5 bases and J by 4 bases, with 14 bases left in between. Germline loops: CDR1 SGHTA, CDR2 FQGTGA. The CDR3 spans 15 residues. The CDR3 sequence: CASSPEWGGTGELFF. The CDR3 DNA is TGTGCCAGCAGCCCTGAGTGGGGTGGCACCGGGGAGCTGTTTTTT.

This rearrangement joins TRBV29-1 to TRBJ1-1; maybe TRBD1 (6 bases). Per the germline V gene, CDR1 is SQVTM and CDR2 is ANQGSEA. CDR3 size: 13 residues. The V end was cut by 4 bases, the J end by 4 bases, with 13 bases between. CDR3 DNA: TGCAGCGTTGTTTGGGGGGCCGGCACTGAAGCTTTCTTT. It yields the protein CSVVWGAGTEAFF.

This rearrangement joins TRBV12-3 or TRBV12-4 to TRBJ1-1; 10 bases fit TRBD1. With V trimmed by 10 bases and J by 5 bases, 10 bases remained unmatched. The CDR3 extends over 14 amino acids. Here the CDR3 DNA reads TGTGCCACCACCCAGGGGACAGGGGCGACTGAAGCTTTCTTT. It encodes CATTQGTGATEAFF.

The chain joins TRBV7-3 to TRBJ2-1; D may be TRBD2 (6 bases). The V end lost 4 bases, the J end lost 4 bases, and 11 bases lay between the germline ends. The CDR3 runs to 14 residues. CDR1 and CDR2 from the germline V gene are SGHTA and FQGTGA. The CDR3 region has the DNA TGTGCCAGCAGCTCCTCGGGGAGGTACAATGAGCAGTTCTTC. Translating gives CASSSSGRYNEQFF.

This clonotype was found a few times. The chain couples TRBV13 to TRBJ2-5; possibly TRBD2 for D (5 bases). Germline V gene sequence: CDR1 PRHDT, CDR2 FYEKMQ (reference sequence). The V end was cut by 7 bases, the J end by 2 bases, with 17 bases between. The CDR3 spans 15 residues. This chain's CDR3 is CASTGREGGQETQYF. The DNA for the CDR3 is TGTGCCAGCACCGGCCGAGAGGGCGGACAAGAGACCCAGTACTTC.

A word on this clonotype: The junction departs from the called germline gene at one end, perhaps through a read error. The V call is TRBV27, the J call TRBJ2-1, with 12 bases identical to TRBD1. The CDR3 covers 14 residues. Germline CDR1 reads MNHEY; CDR2 reads SMNVEV (reference sequence). CDR3 DNA sequence: TGTACCAGCAGACGCGGGACAGGGGGCTATGAGCAGTTCTTC. Its protein product is CTSRRGTGGYEQFF.